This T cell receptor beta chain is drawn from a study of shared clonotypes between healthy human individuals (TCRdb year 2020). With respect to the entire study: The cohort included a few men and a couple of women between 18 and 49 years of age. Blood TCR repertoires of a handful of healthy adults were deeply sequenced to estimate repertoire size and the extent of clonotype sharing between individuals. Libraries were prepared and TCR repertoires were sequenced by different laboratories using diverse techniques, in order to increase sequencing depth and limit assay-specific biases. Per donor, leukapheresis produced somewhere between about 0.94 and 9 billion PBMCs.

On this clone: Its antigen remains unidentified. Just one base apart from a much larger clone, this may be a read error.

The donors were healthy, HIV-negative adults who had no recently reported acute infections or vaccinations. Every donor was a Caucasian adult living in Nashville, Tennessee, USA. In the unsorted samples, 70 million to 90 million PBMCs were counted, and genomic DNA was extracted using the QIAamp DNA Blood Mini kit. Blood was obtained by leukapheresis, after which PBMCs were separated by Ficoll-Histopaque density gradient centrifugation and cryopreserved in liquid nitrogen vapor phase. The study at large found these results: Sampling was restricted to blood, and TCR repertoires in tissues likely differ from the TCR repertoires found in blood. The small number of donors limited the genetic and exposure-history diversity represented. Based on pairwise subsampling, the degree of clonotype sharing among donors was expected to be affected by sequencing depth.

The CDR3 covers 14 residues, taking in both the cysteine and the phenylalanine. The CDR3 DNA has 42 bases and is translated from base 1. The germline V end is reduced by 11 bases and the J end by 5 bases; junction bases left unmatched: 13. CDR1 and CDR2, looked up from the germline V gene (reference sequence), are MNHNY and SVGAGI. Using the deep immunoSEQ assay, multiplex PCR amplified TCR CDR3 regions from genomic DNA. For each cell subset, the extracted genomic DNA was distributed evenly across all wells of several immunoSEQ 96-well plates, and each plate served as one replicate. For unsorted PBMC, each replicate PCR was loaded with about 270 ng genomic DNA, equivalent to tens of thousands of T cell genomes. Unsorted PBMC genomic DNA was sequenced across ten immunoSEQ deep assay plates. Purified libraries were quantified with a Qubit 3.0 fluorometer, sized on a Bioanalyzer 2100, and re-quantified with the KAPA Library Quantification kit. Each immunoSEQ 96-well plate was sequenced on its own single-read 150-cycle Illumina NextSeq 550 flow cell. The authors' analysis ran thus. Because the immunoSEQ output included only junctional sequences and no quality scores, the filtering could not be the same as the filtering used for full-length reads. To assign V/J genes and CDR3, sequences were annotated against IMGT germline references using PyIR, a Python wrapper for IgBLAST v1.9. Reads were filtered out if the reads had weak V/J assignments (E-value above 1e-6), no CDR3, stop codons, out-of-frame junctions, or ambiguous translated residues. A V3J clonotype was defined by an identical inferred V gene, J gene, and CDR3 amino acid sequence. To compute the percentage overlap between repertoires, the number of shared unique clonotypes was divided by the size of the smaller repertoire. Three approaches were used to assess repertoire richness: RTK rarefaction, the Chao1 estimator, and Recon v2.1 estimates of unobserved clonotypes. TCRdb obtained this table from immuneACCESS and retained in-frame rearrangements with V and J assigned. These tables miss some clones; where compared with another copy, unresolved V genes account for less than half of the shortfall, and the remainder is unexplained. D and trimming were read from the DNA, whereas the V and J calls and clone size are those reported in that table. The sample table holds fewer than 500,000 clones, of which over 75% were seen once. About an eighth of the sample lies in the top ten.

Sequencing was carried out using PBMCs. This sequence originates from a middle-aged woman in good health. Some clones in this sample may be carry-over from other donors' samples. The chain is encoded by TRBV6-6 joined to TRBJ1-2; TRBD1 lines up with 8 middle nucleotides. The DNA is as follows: TGTGCCGGCTCATTACAGGGGGACCAATATGGCTACACCTTC. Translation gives CAGSLQGDQYGYTF.